The clone carrying this TCR beta chain was seen only a few times. The target antigen is unknown. Every bit of the isolated RNA underwent reverse transcription, so sequencing read expressed TCRB transcripts. Produced via immunoSEQ multiplex PCR; TCRdb's table is partial and in-frame only. The top ten hold around 0.44% of the sample, which has fewer than 400,000 clones, around 7.6% seen once. The CDR3 consists of 14 residues. CDR1 is SGHNT, CDR2 YYREEE, per germline (reference sequence). V dropped 4 bases and J dropped 2; count of bases not matched to a gene: 6. This sample stems from a study of beta chain features in type 1 diabetes. Notes on the study in general: The naive, central memory and Treg TCRB repertoires of patients appeared to be more similar to one another than those of healthy donors. Sequencing of cDNA might inflate the share of cells that strongly express TCR. Amplification by PCR could prefer shorter templates, with the same effect in patients and controls.

This sequence was found in a woman aged 18-29 years in good health. V is TRBV5-4 and J is TRBJ2-7; 7 bases map to TRBD1. The source material was central memory CD4+ T cells from blood. The CDR3 DNA sequence: TGTGCCAGCAGCCACGCCGGACAGGCCTACGAGCAGTACTTC. Translation: CASSHAGQAYEQYF.